This T cell receptor beta chain was captured in a study of control samples from healthy donors and cancer patients. Per germline, CDR1 MGHRA and CDR2 YSYEKL. The CDR3 consists of 11 residues. Trimming stripped 4 bases from V and 6 bases from J, with 3 bases between. Libraries were prepared by immunoSEQ multiplex PCR; TCRdb keeps only in-frame clonotypes and omits some of them. The table lists 200,000 or so clones, about 90% of them singletons. The sequence came from a man aged 30 to 39 in good health. The sample consisted of blood. The chain couples TRBV4-1 to TRBJ2-2; D call uncertain. In nucleotides, the CDR3 is TGCGCCAGCAGCCGCTCCGGGGAGCTGTTTTTT. This codes for CASSRSGELFF.